This TCR beta chain was recorded in a study of CXCR3-negative and CXCR3-positive naive CD8 T cells. Study outcomes and limitations: CXCR3-positive naive cells had TRB CDR3s that were more hydrophobic than CXCR3-negative naive cells had.

Concerning this clonotype: Antigen specificity is unknown.

Germline V gives CDR1 SGHDN, CDR2 FVKESK. CDR3 length equals 14 residues. Carrying UMI labels, the TRB cDNA libraries were prepared through 5' RACE. TCRdb re-called the 5' RACE reads; every CDR3 protein appears as one record, without DNA. The table for this sample gives 150,000 or so distinct CDR3 sequences. Sequencing used naive CXCR3+ CD8+ T cells from blood. Sample subset: CD45RO-CCR7+CD27+CD95- naive CD8+ T cells expressing CXCR3 (TNR3+). This receptor was obtained from a human donor in good health. Some clones in this sample may be carry-over from other donors' samples. The chain employs TRBV14 and TRBJ1-2; TCRdb names TRBD1, which stays unverified in the absence of DNA. The chain's CDR3 is CASSFRQGLDGYTF.